The T cell receptor beta chain described here comes from a study of early T cells in non-severe SARS-CoV-2 infection. TCRdb processed the 5' RACE reads anew with MiXCR; each CDR3 protein has one entry. The table has about 71,000 distinct CDR3 sequences, over 10% seen once; the top ten hold less than 3%. The clonotype originates from an adult who was a healthcare worker with PCR-confirmed SARS-CoV-2 infection or an uninfected control (not recorded which). The sequencing used whole blood, collected at baseline.

The CDR3 here is CASSPRGFNYGYTF. The CDR3 bases are TGTGCCAGCAGCCCCAGAGGGTTTAACTATGGCTACACCTTC. The V gene is TRBV2, the J gene TRBJ1-2; D call uncertain. Germline CDR1 is SNHLY and CDR2 is FYNNEI. This CDR3 comprises 14 residues. Trimming pared 6 bases from V and 1 base from J, leaving 12 bases between.